The 12 T cell receptor beta chains below were found in one sample sequenced in a study of blood T cell repertoires in COVID-19. TCRdb's table, derived via immunoSEQ multiplex PCR, lists solely in-frame clones and lacks some. The sample includes 150,000 to 200,000 clones, over 80% of them seen just once. What was sequenced was peripheral blood. Receptors were obtained from a man in his sixties with COVID-19, enrolled during active disease.

The chain combines TRBV5-5 with TRBJ2-5; 9 nucleotides line up with TRBD2. J gave up 5 bases and V 4 bases, and 9 bases lay outside the gene matches. Germline V lookup: CDR1 SGHKS, CDR2 YYEKEE (reference sequence). This CDR3 is 15 amino acids long. The CDR3 sequence is CASSPPGLAAETQYF. The CDR3 nucleotides read TGTGCCAGCAGCCCCCCGGGACTAGCTGCGGAGACCCAGTACTTC. Supplemented by reference TRBV5-5 and TRBJ2-5, the full variable domain reads DAGVTQSPTHLIKTRGQQVTLRCSPISGHKSVSWYQQVLGQGPQFIFQYYEKEERGRGNFPDRFSARQFPNYSSELNVNALLLGDSALYLCASSPPGLAAETQYFGPGTRLLVL.

The chain employs TRBV19 and TRBJ1-4; TRBD1 matches at 10 bases. This CDR3 is built from 15 residues. Per germline, CDR1 LNHDA and CDR2 SQIVND (reference sequence). Unmatched junction bases numbered 5, after V lost 6 bases and J lost 4 bases. CDR3 loop: CASRDRGNGNEKLFF. The CDR3 DNA sequence: TGTGCCAGTAGGGACAGGGGGAACGGTAATGAAAAACTGTTTTTT. The entire variable domain, with the rest obtained from reference TRBV19 and TRBJ1-4, is as follows: DGGITQSPKYLFRKEGQNVTLSCEQNLNHDAMYWYRQDPGQGLRLIYYSQIVNDFQKGDIAEGYSVSREKKESFPLTVTSAQKNPTAFYLCASRDRGNGNEKLFFGSGTQLSVL.

The rearrangement links TRBV27 to TRBJ2-5, with D maybe TRBD2 (5 bases). This CDR3 is built from 13 residues. In germline, CDR1 is MNHEY, CDR2 SMNVEV (reference sequence). Trimming took 5 bases from V and 0 from J, leaving 7 bases between them. CDR3 in DNA: TGTGCCAGCAGTATAGCGTACCAAGAGACCCAGTACTTC. It is translated as CASSIAYQETQYF.

The chain couples TRBV7-9 to TRBJ2-2; 12 bases fit TRBD1. Trimming took 5 bases from V and 0 from J; bases not matched to a gene: 4. Germline V lookup: CDR1 SEHNR, CDR2 FQNEAQ (reference sequence). The CDR3 runs 17 residues. CDR3 nucleotides: TGTGCCAGCAGCCGGGACAGGGGGCTGGCGAACACCGGGGAGCTGTTTTTT. It specifies CASSRDRGLANTGELFF. Looking up the rest from reference TRBV7-9 and TRBJ2-2 gives the full variable domain: DTGVSQNPRHKITKRGQNVTFRCDPISEHNRLYWYRQTLGQGPEFLTYFQNEAQLEKSRLLSDRFSAERPKGSFSTLEIQRTEQGDSAMYLCASSRDRGLANTGELFFGEGSRLTVL.

The V gene is TRBV11-2, the J gene TRBJ2-1, with TRBD2 as a possible D gene (6 bases). Deletions cut 5 bases from V and 6 bases from J, with 11 bases between. The CDR3 runs 13 residues. Germline-derived CDR1 and CDR2 are SGHAT and FQNNGV. The CDR3 DNA reads TGTGCCAGCAGCAGGGAGGCAATCAATGAGCAGTTCTTC. Encoded protein: CASSREAINEQFF.

This sequence joins TRBV12-3 or TRBV12-4 and TRBJ2-1; TRBD2 is a possible D gene (5 bases). The V end lost 1 base, the J end lost 8 bases, and 9 bases lay between the germline ends. There are 13 residues in the CDR3. The CDR3 loop is CASSLGEDYEQFF. In DNA, the CDR3 is TGTGCCAGCAGTTTAGGAGAGGACTATGAGCAGTTCTTC.

This sequence joins TRBV5-1 and TRBJ2-1, with 10 bases identical to TRBD2. With 5 bases clipped from V and 6 bases from J, the junction kept 8 bases outside the gene matches. Germline CDR1 is SGHRS and CDR2 is YFSETQ. The CDR3 extends over 15 amino acids. CDR3 bases: TGCGCCAGCAGTTGGTCCGGGACTAGCGTCAATGAGCAGTTCTTC. Its translation is CASSWSGTSVNEQFF.

The chain joins TRBV6-6 to TRBJ1-5; tentative D call: TRBD1 (6 bases). V was clipped by 6 bases and J by 7 bases, with 10 bases between them. The length of the CDR3 is 12 residues. Germline-derived CDR1 and CDR2 are MNHNY and SVGAGI (reference sequence). CDR3 sequence (DNA): TGTGCCAGCAGACAGGGATCCCAGCCCCAGCATTTT. Translated, it gives CASRQGSQPQHF.

The chain couples TRBV10-3 to TRBJ1-1, with D maybe TRBD1 (5 bases). Trimming removed 3 bases from V and 6 bases from J, with 8 bases in between. The CDR3 is 12 residues long. CDR1 and CDR2 (germline): ENHRY, SYGVKD. CDR3 nucleotides: TGTGCCATCAGTGATACAGGCTCTGAAGCTTTCTTT. Translated, it gives CAISDTGSEAFF.

The chain links TRBV30 to TRBJ1-1; 7 bases align to TRBD1. Germline V gives CDR1 GTSNPN, CDR2 SVGIG (reference sequence). The junction had 5 bases not matched to a gene; V was cut back by 3 bases and J by 1 base. This CDR3 comprises 14 residues. CDR3 protein: CAWSLYRGNTEAFF. In DNA, the CDR3 is TGTGCCTGGAGCCTATACAGGGGGAACACTGAAGCTTTCTTT.

The chain is built from TRBV28 and TRBJ2-3, with 7 bases matching TRBD2. The length of the CDR3 is 15 residues. Germline values: CDR1 MDHEN, CDR2 SYDVKM. Losses at the gene ends were 2 bases for V and 5 bases for J; bases not matched to a gene: 7. The CDR3: CASSLLADAGDTQYF. The CDR3 DNA reads as TGTGCCAGCAGTTTACTAGCGGACGCCGGAGATACGCAGTATTTT.

This clone appeared a single time. The chain uses TRBV3-1 (or the pseudogene TRBV3-2) and TRBJ2-1; TRBD2 matches 14 bases. The trim removed 3 bases at V and 10 bases at J, leaving 8 bases unmatched. The length of the CDR3 is 16 residues. Per germline, CDR1 LGHDT and CDR2 YNNKEL (reference sequence). Written as DNA, the CDR3 is TGTGCCAGCAGCCAGCAGGGGACTAGCGGGAGTTCCGAGCAGTTCTTC. Amino acid sequence: CASSQQGTSGSSEQFF.